This T cell receptor beta chain is drawn from a study of T cells after posttransplantation cyclophosphamide. Points on this clone: No antigen is known for it.

The method was immunoSEQ multiplex PCR; TCRdb's version includes in-frame clones alone and lacks a portion of them. The table records fewer than 55,000 clones, approximately 94% of them present only once. Peripheral blood was collected from the related graft donor on the marrow donation day. Study-wide findings and caveats: TRB clonality was highly associated with recipient CMV seropositivity and reactivation. Later blood repertoires were often dominated by clones from the donor CD8+ memory compartment. Blood and skin or GI T cell repertoires showed limited TRB overlap.

Trimming cost V 5 bases and J 5 bases, with 13 bases left between them. Germline V lookup: CDR1 SGHTA, CDR2 FQGNSA. The CDR3 sequence is 15 residues long. Sequenced: PBMCs. The chain has TRBV7-2 and TRBJ1-6; D is perhaps TRBD1 (6 bases). The receptor was derived from a woman aged 25-40 years in good health and a related stem cell transplant donor. The CDR3 DNA is TGTGCCAGCAGCCAAGGGACACCAAATAATTCACCCCTCCACTTT. It yields the protein CASSQGTPNNSPLHF.